The 27 T cell receptor beta chains reported below all come from one sample, sequenced in a study of blood T cell repertoires in COVID-19. Here immunoSEQ multiplex PCR was the method, and the copy in TCRdb shows in-frame clones only, minus some. The sample includes about 190,000 clones, 60% to 85% of them seen just once. Sequenced sample: peripheral blood. The receptors come from a man aged 60 to 69 with active or convalescent COVID-19.

As concerns this clone: The same CDR3 is also encoded by other DNA sequences in this sample. This chain connects TRBV4-2 to TRBJ1-2; unclear D gene. Germline-derived CDR1 and CDR2 are LGHNA and YNFKEQ. V was shortened by 0 bases and J by 4 bases, with 6 bases between the two germline ends. The CDR3 loop spans 13 amino acids. CDR3 sequence (DNA): TGTGCCAGCAGCCAAGAGCGGTTCTATGGCTACACCTTC. As protein: CASSQERFYGYTF.

V and J are TRBV2 and TRBJ1-6; D is unresolved. Germline CDR1 is SNHLY and CDR2 is FYNNEI. V lost 4 bases and J 7 bases, leaving 5 bases between the germline ends. The CDR3 has 12 residues. The CDR3 loop reads CASSVVNSPLHF. The CDR3 bases are TGTGCCAGCAGTGTAGTGAATTCACCCCTCCACTTT. The entire variable domain, with the rest obtained from reference TRBV2 and TRBJ1-6, is as follows: EPEVTQTPSHQVTQMGQEVILRCVPISNHLYFYWYRQILGQKVEFLVSFYNNEISEKSEIFDDQFSVERPDGSNFTLKIRSTKLEDSAMYFCASSVVNSPLHFGNGTRLTVT.

This clone has only one observation. The V gene is TRBV24-1, the J gene TRBJ1-1; possible D gene TRBD1, 6 bases. Germline lookup yields CDR1 KGHDR and CDR2 SFDVKD. Deletions cut 4 bases from V and 5 bases from J, with 10 bases between. The CDR3 is made up of 13 amino acids. The CDR3 here is CATSEPRGTEAFF. The DNA for the CDR3 is TGTGCCACCAGTGAGCCAAGGGGGACTGAAGCTTTCTTT.

J is TRBJ1-2 and V is TRBV5-6; 7 bases align to TRBD1. This CDR3 has 13 residues. CDR1 is SGHDT and CDR2 is YYEEEE in the germline V gene. Trimming cost V 4 bases and J 4 bases; bases outside gene matches: 4. This chain's CDR3 is CASSPTGRYGYTF. DNA for the CDR3: TGTGCCAGCAGCCCGACAGGGCGCTATGGCTACACCTTC. Variable domain in full (rest from reference TRBV5-6 and TRBJ1-2): DAGVTQSPTHLIKTRGQQVTLRCSPKSGHDTVSWYQQALGQGPQFIFQYYEEEERQRGNFPDRFSGHQFPNYSSELNVNALLLGDSALYLCASSPTGRYGYTFGSGTRLTVV.

The J gene is TRBJ1-2, the V gene TRBV6-2 or TRBV6-3; 7 nucleotides match TRBD1. The CDR3 has 13 residues. Germline values: CDR1 MNHEY, CDR2 SVGEGT. Germline trimming cut 5 bases from V and 7 bases from J; bases unmatched to any gene: 7. The CDR3 region has the DNA TGTGCCAGCAGTCGGGACAGTTCCCTTGGCTACACCTTC. Protein: CASSRDSSLGYTF.

V gene TRBV5-4 combines with J gene TRBJ1-2; 8 positions agree with TRBD1. The ends lost 1 base at V and 6 bases at J; junction bases unmatched: 8. Per the germline V gene, CDR1 is SGHNT and CDR2 is YYREEE (reference sequence). The CDR3 spans 15 residues. CDR3 DNA sequence: TGTGCCAGCAGCTTGAGGGCAGGGGGCGCAAATGGCTACACCTTC. This encodes CASSLRAGGANGYTF.

The J gene is TRBJ2-3, the V gene TRBV7-2, with TRBD2 matching 8 bases. Looked up from germline, CDR1 is SGHTA and CDR2 is FQGNSA. This CDR3 contains 15 residues. Unmatched junction bases numbered 9, after V lost 5 bases and J lost 5 bases. The CDR3 here is CASSTSGQGGDTQYF. CDR3 coding DNA: TGTGCCAGCAGCACTAGCGGTCAGGGAGGAGATACGCAGTATTTT.

The V and J genes are TRBV4-2 and TRBJ2-3; 9 positions agree with TRBD2. Germline V gene lookup returns CDR1 LGHNA and CDR2 YNFKEQ. Trimming at V came to 1 base and at J to 0 bases, leaving 2 bases not matched to a gene. This CDR3 region has 16 residues. The CDR3 loop reads CASSQVAGVSTDTQYF. CDR3 nucleotides: TGTGCCAGCAGCCAAGTAGCGGGAGTAAGCACAGATACGCAGTATTTT.

The rearrangement uses TRBV18 and TRBJ2-7; 12 nucleotides agree with TRBD1. After removal of 6 bases from V and 4 bases from J, the junction contained 7 bases not matched to a gene. This CDR3 has 15 amino acids. CDR1 and CDR2 from the germline V gene are KGHSH and LQKENI. This CDR3 reads CASSRDRGRFYEQYF. CDR3 sequence (DNA): TGTGCCAGCTCGCGGGACAGGGGGCGCTTTTACGAGCAGTACTTC.

The rearrangement links TRBV5-4 to TRBJ2-5, with 11 bases matching TRBD1. CDR1 is SGHNT and CDR2 is YYREEE in the germline V gene (reference sequence). The CDR3 spans 14 residues. J gave up 3 bases and V 7 bases, and 5 bases lay outside the gene matches. The CDR3 is CASGGQGDKETQYF. The CDR3 coding sequence is TGTGCCAGCGGGGGACAGGGGGATAAAGAGACCCAGTACTTC.

The V call is TRBV27, the J call TRBJ2-5; D is perhaps TRBD1 (5 bases). The CDR3 is 16 residues long. Between the trimmed V and J ends, which lost 3 bases and 5 bases, there was a span of 19 bases. CDR1 and CDR2 (germline): MNHEY, SMNVEV (reference sequence). CDR3 loop: CASSFRGGRVEETQYF. In DNA, the CDR3 is TGTGCCAGCAGTTTTCGAGGCGGCAGGGTAGAGGAGACCCAGTACTTC.

This clone showed up just once. The rearrangement uses TRBV30 and TRBJ2-1; TRBD2 matches at 9 bases. With V trimmed by 5 bases and J by 5 bases, 4 bases remained unmatched. CDR3 length: 13 amino acids. Germline V CDR1 and CDR2: GTSNPN, SVGIG (reference sequence). As DNA, the CDR3 is TGTGCCTGGGCGGGACTAGCTAACAATGAGCAGTTCTTC. Residues: CAWAGLANNEQFF.

V usage is TRBV6-1 and J usage is TRBJ1-2, with D possibly being TRBD1 (5 bases). Trimming took 0 bases from V and 8 from J, leaving 16 bases between them. The CDR3 runs to 15 residues. The germline CDR1 and CDR2 sequences are MNHNS and SASEGT. CDR3 sequence: CASSEALGRVGGYTF. As DNA, the CDR3 is TGTGCCAGCAGTGAAGCGCTGGGCAGGGTGGGCGGCTACACCTTC.

The V gene is TRBV28, the J gene TRBJ2-7, with 9 bases aligning to TRBD2. Germline V lookup: CDR1 MDHEN, CDR2 SYDVKM. The CDR3 is 16 amino acids. The trim removed 2 bases at V and 4 bases at J, leaving 9 bases unmatched. This chain's CDR3 is CASSLTPGSGSYEQYF. Here the CDR3 DNA reads TGTGCCAGCAGTTTAACCCCGGGTAGCGGGAGTTACGAGCAGTACTTC.

The chain joins TRBV28 to TRBJ2-7, with TRBD2 matching 9 bases. The CDR3 covers 15 residues. CDR1 and CDR2 (germline): MDHEN, SYDVKM. Losses at the gene ends were 6 bases for V and 5 bases for J; bases not matched to a gene: 11. As DNA, the CDR3 is TGTGCCAGCAGCCATCAGACTAGCGGCTACGACGAGCAGTACTTC. This codes for CASSHQTSGYDEQYF.

In this sample, this clone turned up a few times. The gene calls are TRBV4-3 and TRBJ1-1; TRBD1 agrees at 8 bases. The CDR3 is made up of 15 amino acids. V lost 3 bases and J lost 1; bases outside the gene matches: 4. Germline-derived CDR1 and CDR2 are LGHNA and YSLEER. The chain's CDR3 is CASSHHTGGNTEAFF. DNA of the CDR3: TGCGCCAGCAGCCACCATACAGGGGGGAACACTGAAGCTTTCTTT.

The genes are TRBV7-3 and TRBJ2-7, with 13 bases matching TRBD2. The germline V gene encodes CDR1 SGHTA and CDR2 FQGTGA. V was clipped by 5 bases and J by 5 bases; unmatched bases: 9. The CDR3 consists of 16 residues. The CDR3 coding sequence is TGTGCCAGCAGCCCCTACGGGACTAGCGGGACCGACGAGCAGTACTTC. It encodes CASSPYGTSGTDEQYF. Full variable domain (outside the CDR3, taken from reference TRBV7-3 and TRBJ2-7): GAGVSQTPSNKVTEKGKYVELRCDPISGHTALYWYRQSLGQGPEFLIYFQGTGAADDSGLPNDRFFAVRPEGSVSTLKIQRTERGDSAVYLCASSPYGTSGTDEQYFGPGTRLTVT.

This CDR3 reads CASQGQPNSPLHF. The CDR3 DNA is TGTGCCAGTCAGGGACAGCCTAATTCACCCCTCCACTTT. J is TRBJ1-6 and V is TRBV6-5, with 7 positions matching TRBD1. J was trimmed by 6 bases and V by 9 bases; bases with no gene match: 5. Germline V gives CDR1 MNHEY, CDR2 SVGAGI. This CDR3 has 13 amino acids.

The rearrangement links TRBV3-1 (or the pseudogene TRBV3-2) to TRBJ1-2; possibly TRBD1 for D (5 bases). The CDR3 totals 14 residues. Germline V gives CDR1 LGHDT, CDR2 YNNKEL (reference sequence). V was shortened by 0 bases and J by 8 bases, with 13 bases between the two germline ends. The CDR3 here is CASSQEGRGSGYTF. The CDR3 DNA sequence: TGTGCCAGCAGCCAAGAAGGACGGGGGTCGGGCTACACCTTC.

This chain joins TRBV6-6 and TRBJ1-5; D gene unclear. V was trimmed by 4 bases and J by 0 bases, leaving 4 bases between them. The CDR3 covers 13 residues. Germline lookup yields CDR1 MNHNY and CDR2 SVGAGI (reference sequence). CDR3 residues: CASSSHSNQPQHF. CDR3 nucleotides: TGTGCCAGCAGTTCACATAGCAATCAGCCCCAGCATTTT.

The V and J genes are TRBV19 and TRBJ1-4, with 7 bases matching TRBD1. V lost 1 base, J lost 6 bases, and 5 bases stayed unmatched. From germline, CDR1 is LNHDA and CDR2 SQIVND (reference sequence). This CDR3 contains 15 residues. CDR3 region: CASSIGDRAYEKLFF. The CDR3 DNA follows: TGTGCCAGTAGTATAGGTGACAGGGCCTATGAAAAACTGTTTTTT.

V gene TRBV24-1 combines with J gene TRBJ2-1, with 7 nucleotides matching TRBD1. The germline gives CDR1 KGHDR, CDR2 SFDVKD. The CDR3 length is 14 residues. The V segment lost 4 bases and the J segment 7 bases; nucleotides outside the gene matches: 6. Here the CDR3 DNA reads TGTGCCACCAGTGACCCAGGGACAGCTAATGAGCAGTTCTTC. Amino acid sequence: CATSDPGTANEQFF.

This chain joins TRBV9 and TRBJ2-7, with TRBD2 identical over 11 bases. Looked up from germline, CDR1 is SGDLS and CDR2 is YYNGEE. Unmatched junction bases numbered 12, after V lost 3 bases and J lost 7 bases. This CDR3 has 16 residues. The CDR3 DNA reads TGTGCCAGCAGCGGAGTAGCGGGAGGGCCTCGGGAGGAGCAGTACTTC. Translation gives CASSGVAGGPREEQYF.

The chain combines TRBV7-6 with TRBJ2-7; 8 positions match TRBD1. This CDR3 region has 19 residues. The V segment lost 5 bases and the J segment 1 base; nucleotides outside the gene matches: 19. Germline V lookup: CDR1 SGHVS, CDR2 FNYEAQ. The CDR3 spells CASSNLRGPSTVSSYEQYF. Here the CDR3 DNA reads TGTGCCAGCAGCAACCTCAGGGGGCCCTCCACCGTCTCATCCTACGAGCAGTACTTC.

The chain joins TRBV14 to TRBJ2-3; D call uncertain. V was cut by 0 bases and J by 4 bases, with 5 bases left in between. Germline V gene data show CDR1 as SGHDN and CDR2 as FVKESK. The CDR3 totals 13 residues. The CDR3 loop reads CASSQDQADTQYF. Here the CDR3 DNA reads TGTGCCAGCAGCCAAGATCAGGCAGATACGCAGTATTTT.

V and J are TRBV9 and TRBJ1-3; possibly TRBD1 for D (6 bases). The CDR3 is 14 residues long. V lost 0 bases and J lost 6, with 10 bases in between. Germline values: CDR1 SGDLS, CDR2 YYNGEE. CDR3 region: CASSVAGGENTIYF. For the CDR3, the DNA is TGTGCCAGCAGCGTAGCTGGGGGCGAAAACACCATATATTTT.

This clone was recorded at least ten times. This chain uses TRBV27 with TRBJ2-7, with D perhaps TRBD2 (6 bases). This CDR3 region has 16 residues. Per germline, CDR1 MNHEY and CDR2 SMNVEV (reference sequence). V was shortened by 8 bases and J by 1 base, with 21 bases between the two germline ends. CDR3: CASSSGLAPNSYEQYF. The CDR3 bases are TGTGCCAGCTCCTCGGGCCTAGCGCCTAATTCCTACGAGCAGTACTTC.